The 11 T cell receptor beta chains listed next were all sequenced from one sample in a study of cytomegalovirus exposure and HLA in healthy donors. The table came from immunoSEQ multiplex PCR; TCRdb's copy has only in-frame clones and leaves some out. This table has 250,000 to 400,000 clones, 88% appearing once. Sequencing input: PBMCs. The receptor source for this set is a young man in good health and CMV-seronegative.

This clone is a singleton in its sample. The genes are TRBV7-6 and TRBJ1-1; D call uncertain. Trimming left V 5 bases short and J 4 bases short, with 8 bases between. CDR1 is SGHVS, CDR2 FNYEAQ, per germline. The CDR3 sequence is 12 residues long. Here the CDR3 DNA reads TGTGCCAGCAGCCAACAAGTCACTGAAGCTTTCTTT. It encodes CASSQQVTEAFF. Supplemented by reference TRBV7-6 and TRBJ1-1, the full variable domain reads GAGVSQSPRYKVTKRGQDVALRCDPISGHVSLYWYRQALGQGPEFLTYFNYEAQQDKSGLPNDRFSAERPEGSISTLTIQRTEQRDSAMYRCASSQQVTEAFFGQGTRLTVV.

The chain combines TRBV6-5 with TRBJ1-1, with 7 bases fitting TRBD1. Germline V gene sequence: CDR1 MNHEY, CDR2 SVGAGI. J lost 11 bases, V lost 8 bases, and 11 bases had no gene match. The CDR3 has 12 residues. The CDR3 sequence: CASGRKTGNAFF. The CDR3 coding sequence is TGTGCCAGCGGTAGAAAGACAGGGAACGCTTTCTTT.

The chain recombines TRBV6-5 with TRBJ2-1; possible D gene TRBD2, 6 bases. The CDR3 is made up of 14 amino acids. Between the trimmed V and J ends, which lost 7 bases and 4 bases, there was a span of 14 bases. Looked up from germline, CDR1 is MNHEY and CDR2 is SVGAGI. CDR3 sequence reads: CASTFNGGYNEQFF. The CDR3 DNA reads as TGTGCCAGCACCTTCAACGGGGGATACAATGAGCAGTTCTTC.

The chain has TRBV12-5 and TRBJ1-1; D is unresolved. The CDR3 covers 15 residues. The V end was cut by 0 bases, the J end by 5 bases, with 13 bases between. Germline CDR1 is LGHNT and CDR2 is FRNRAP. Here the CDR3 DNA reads TGTGCTAGTGGTTTGGTAGGAGGTAGGTTAACTGAAGCTTTCTTT. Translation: CASGLVGGRLTEAFF.

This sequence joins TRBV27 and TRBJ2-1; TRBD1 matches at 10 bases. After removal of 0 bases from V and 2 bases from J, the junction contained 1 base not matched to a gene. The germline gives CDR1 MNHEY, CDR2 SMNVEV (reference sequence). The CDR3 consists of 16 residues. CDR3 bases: TGTGCCAGCAGTTTATCGGGACAGGGGACCTACAATGAGCAGTTCTTC. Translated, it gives CASSLSGQGTYNEQFF.

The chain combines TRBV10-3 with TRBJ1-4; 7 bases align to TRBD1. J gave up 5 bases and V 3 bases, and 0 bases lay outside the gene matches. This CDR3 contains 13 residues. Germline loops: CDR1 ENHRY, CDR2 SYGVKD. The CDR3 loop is CAISEQGNEKLFF. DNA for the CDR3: TGTGCCATCAGTGAACAGGGGAATGAAAAACTGTTTTTT.

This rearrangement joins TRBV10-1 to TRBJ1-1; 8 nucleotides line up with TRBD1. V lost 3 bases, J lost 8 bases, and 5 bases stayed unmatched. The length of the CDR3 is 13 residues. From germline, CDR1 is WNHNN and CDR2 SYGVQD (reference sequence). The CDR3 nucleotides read TGCGCCAGCAGTGAAACCTGGGACAGGGAAGCTTTCTTT. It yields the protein CASSETWDREAFF.

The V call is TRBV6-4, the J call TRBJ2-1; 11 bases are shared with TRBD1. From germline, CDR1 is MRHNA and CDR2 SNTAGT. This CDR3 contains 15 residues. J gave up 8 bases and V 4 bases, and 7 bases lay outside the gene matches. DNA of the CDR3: TGTGCCAGCAGTGCCGGGACAGGGGGGCCCTATGAGCAGTTCTTC. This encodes CASSAGTGGPYEQFF.

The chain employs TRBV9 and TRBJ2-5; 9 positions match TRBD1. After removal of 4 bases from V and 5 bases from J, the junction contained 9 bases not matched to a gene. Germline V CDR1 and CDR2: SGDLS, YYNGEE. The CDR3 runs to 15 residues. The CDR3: CASSKGTGLSETQYF. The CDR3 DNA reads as TGTGCCAGCAGCAAAGGGACAGGGTTGTCTGAGACCCAGTACTTC.

CDR3 bases: TGCGCCAGCAGCCAAGATTTGAAGGGGCCAACGGCCAAAAACATTCAGTACTTC. This gives the protein CASSQDLKGPTAKNIQYF. This chain joins TRBV4-3 and TRBJ2-4, with D tentatively TRBD1 (5 bases). Germline CDR1 reads LGHNA; CDR2 reads YSLEER. Trimming removed 0 bases at V and 1 base at J, with 16 bases between. The CDR3 runs 18 residues.

The CDR3 DNA reads TGTGCCAGCAGCTTGGGGGGTATTCGCCCTGAAGCTTTCTTT. It translates to CASSLGGIRPEAFF. V usage is TRBV11-2 and J usage is TRBJ1-1; tentatively, D is TRBD1 (5 bases). V was shortened by 3 bases and J by 6 bases, with 14 bases between the two germline ends. This CDR3 comprises 14 residues. Germline CDR1 and CDR2: SGHAT and FQNNGV.